This is a list of T cell receptor beta chains from one sample in a study of ipilimumab plus nivolumab after autologous stem cell transplantation. TCRdb's copy holds only in-frame clones and misses some; the assay was immunoSEQ multiplex PCR. The sample has 15,000 or so clones; 75% to 90% are singletons. The sequencing here drew on PBMCs, taken in a trial of ipilimumab plus nivolumab as post-transplant consolidation. The receptors come from a male donor with diffuse large B-cell lymphoma. CDR3s include the opening cysteine and the closing phenylalanine or tryptophan. Fields, in order: clone size, J gene, V gene, D gene, CDR3 protein, CDR3 DNA. The D gene is left open where the match is weak. Some rows mark clone size as missing; the rest say once, few, many or name a class of expanded clone.

abundance: .; j_gene: TRBJ2-7; v_gene: TRBV6-1; d_gene: .; CDR3aa: CASSVKNGEQYF; CDR3nt: TGTGCCAGCAGTGTAAAGAATGGCGAGCAGTACTTC
abundance: once; j_gene: TRBJ1-1; v_gene: TRBV7-9; d_gene: .; CDR3aa: CASIAGLVTEAFF; CDR3nt: TGTGCCAGTATAGCGGGGCTAGTCACTGAAGCTTTCTTT
abundance: .; j_gene: TRBJ1-1; v_gene: TRBV5-6; d_gene: .; CDR3aa: CASNLVNTEAFF; CDR3nt: TGTGCCAGCAACCTTGTGAACACTGAAGCTTTCTTT
abundance: medium-sized; j_gene: TRBJ1-1; v_gene: TRBV7-6; d_gene: TRBD1; CDR3aa: CASSLGQTNTEAFF; CDR3nt: TGTGCCAGCAGCCTGGGACAGACGAACACTGAAGCTTTCTTT
abundance: few; j_gene: TRBJ1-4; v_gene: TRBV5-1; d_gene: TRBD1; CDR3aa: CASSLAGQNEKLFF; CDR3nt: TGCGCCAGCAGCTTGGCGGGACAGAATGAAAAACTGTTTTTT
abundance: .; j_gene: TRBJ2-7; v_gene: TRBV27; d_gene: .; CDR3aa: CASSLRGWHEQYF; CDR3nt: TGTGCCAGCAGTTTACGGGGGTGGCACGAGCAGTACTTC
abundance: medium-sized; j_gene: TRBJ2-7; v_gene: TRBV6-5; d_gene: TRBD1; CDR3aa: CASSYRRGSYEQYF; CDR3nt: TGTGCCAGCAGCTATCGCAGGGGGAGCTACGAGCAGTACTTC
abundance: .; j_gene: TRBJ1-5; v_gene: TRBV7-9; d_gene: .; CDR3aa: CASSLTGDSNQPQHF; CDR3nt: TGTGCCAGCAGCTTGACAGGTGATAGCAATCAGCCCCAGCATTTT
abundance: once; j_gene: TRBJ1-3; v_gene: TRBV27; d_gene: .; CDR3aa: CASSLSPGSSGNTIYF; CDR3nt: TGTGCCAGCAGTTTATCTCCGGGGTCTTCAGGAAACACCATATATTTT
abundance: .; j_gene: TRBJ1-4; v_gene: TRBV19; d_gene: TRBD1; CDR3aa: CATSIGTGALKLFF; CDR3nt: TGTGCCACTAGTATTGGGACAGGGGCCCTAAAACTGTTTTTT
abundance: .; j_gene: TRBJ1-2; v_gene: TRBV19; d_gene: .; CDR3aa: CASSIRGYYGYTF; CDR3nt: TGTGCCAGTAGTATCAGAGGGTACTATGGCTACACCTTC
abundance: few; j_gene: TRBJ2-3; v_gene: TRBV9; d_gene: TRBD2; CDR3aa: CASSVDTSGLTDTQYF; CDR3nt: TGTGCCAGCAGCGTAGATACTAGCGGGCTCACAGATACGCAGTATTTT
abundance: .; j_gene: TRBJ1-2; v_gene: TRBV6-5; d_gene: .; CDR3aa: CASTNGGWYGYTF; CDR3nt: TGTGCCAGCACCAACGGGGGTTGGTATGGCTACACCTTC
abundance: .; j_gene: TRBJ1-1; v_gene: TRBV9; d_gene: .; CDR3aa: CASSSPGTSEAFF; CDR3nt: TGTGCCAGCAGCTCTCCCGGGACCTCTGAAGCTTTCTTT
abundance: .; j_gene: TRBJ1-6; v_gene: TRBV7-2; d_gene: .; CDR3aa: CASSLVQYNSPLHF; CDR3nt: TGTGCCAGCAGCTTAGTTCAGTATAATTCACCCCTCCACTTT
abundance: .; j_gene: TRBJ2-3; v_gene: TRBV2; d_gene: TRBD2; CDR3aa: CASRRTSGGPSTDTQYF; CDR3nt: TGTGCCAGCAGGAGGACTAGCGGGGGTCCTAGCACAGATACGCAGTATTTT
abundance: few; j_gene: TRBJ1-1; v_gene: TRBV7-2; d_gene: TRBD1; CDR3aa: CASSLNRGTEAFF; CDR3nt: TGTGCCAGCAGCTTAAACAGGGGGACTGAAGCTTTCTTT
abundance: .; j_gene: TRBJ2-6; v_gene: TRBV5-1; d_gene: .; CDR3aa: CASSLVGGSGANVLTF; CDR3nt: TGCGCCAGCAGCTTGGTCGGGGGCTCTGGGGCCAACGTCCTGACTTTC
abundance: once; j_gene: TRBJ1-2; v_gene: TRBV6-5; d_gene: .; CDR3aa: CASSYGSARDGYTF; CDR3nt: TGTGCCAGCAGTTACGGGTCAGCAAGGGATGGCTACACCTTC
abundance: .; j_gene: TRBJ1-1; v_gene: TRBV14; d_gene: .; CDR3aa: CASSLFWGDTEAFF; CDR3nt: TGTGCCAGCAGCCTGTTCTGGGGAGATACTGAAGCTTTCTTT
abundance: .; j_gene: TRBJ2-1; v_gene: TRBV21-1; d_gene: .; CDR3aa: CASSKAGQGWYNEQFF; CDR3nt: TGTGCCAGCAGCAAAGCGGGGCAGGGGTGGTACAATGAGCAGTTCTTC
abundance: few; j_gene: TRBJ2-2; v_gene: TRBV11-1; d_gene: .; CDR3aa: CASSTGITGELFF; CDR3nt: TGTGCCAGCAGCACCGGGATCACCGGGGAGCTGTTTTTT
abundance: .; j_gene: TRBJ1-2; v_gene: TRBV7-9; d_gene: .; CDR3aa: CASSPTGGYGYTF; CDR3nt: TGTGCCAGCAGCCCGACAGGTGGCTATGGCTACACCTTC
abundance: few; j_gene: TRBJ2-7; v_gene: TRBV5-4; d_gene: .; CDR3aa: CASSPLAGSYEQYF; CDR3nt: TGTGCCAGCAGCCCCTTAGCCGGCTCCTACGAGCAGTACTTC
abundance: .; j_gene: TRBJ2-2; v_gene: TRBV6-6; d_gene: .; CDR3aa: CASSRGTGGNTGELFF; CDR3nt: TGTGCCAGCAGTCGGGGGACCGGGGGGAACACCGGGGAGCTGTTTTTT
abundance: .; j_gene: TRBJ2-7; v_gene: TRBV19; d_gene: .; CDR3aa: CASSIGTGFMTYEQYF; CDR3nt: TGTGCCAGTAGTATCGGAACAGGGTTCATGACCTACGAGCAGTACTTC
abundance: .; j_gene: TRBJ2-7; v_gene: TRBV7-2; d_gene: .; CDR3aa: CASSFSRGPSYEQYF; CDR3nt: TGTGCCAGCAGCTTCAGTCGGGGACCCTCCTACGAGCAGTACTTC
abundance: once; j_gene: TRBJ2-7; v_gene: TRBV7-9; d_gene: .; CDR3aa: CASSFQGLNSFEQYF; CDR3nt: TGTGCCAGCAGCTTCCAGGGACTCAACTCGTTCGAGCAGTACTTC
abundance: .; j_gene: TRBJ2-1; v_gene: TRBV29-1; d_gene: TRBD2; CDR3aa: CSVAVVAGNCNEQFF; CDR3nt: TGCAGCGTTGCGGTAGTAGCGGGAAATTGCAATGAGCAGTTCTTC
abundance: .; j_gene: TRBJ2-7; v_gene: TRBV6-9; d_gene: TRBD2; CDR3aa: CASSYRRGGSYEQYF; CDR3nt: TGTGCCAGCAGTTACAGGCGGGGGGGCTCTTACGAGCAGTACTTC
abundance: .; j_gene: TRBJ2-7; v_gene: TRBV19; d_gene: .; CDR3aa: CASSSNNYEQYF; CDR3nt: TGTGCCAGTAGTAGTAATAACTACGAGCAGTACTTC
abundance: .; j_gene: TRBJ2-3; v_gene: TRBV9; d_gene: TRBD2; CDR3aa: CASSVGLATNTDTQYF; CDR3nt: TGTGCCAGCAGCGTAGGACTAGCGACTAACACAGATACGCAGTATTTT
abundance: .; j_gene: TRBJ1-2; v_gene: TRBV6-5; d_gene: .; CDR3aa: CASSYHTGGYTF; CDR3nt: TGTGCCAGCAGTTACCATACAGGGGGCTACACCTTC
abundance: .; j_gene: TRBJ2-7; v_gene: TRBV6-5; d_gene: .; CDR3aa: CASSNRVSYEQYF; CDR3nt: TGTGCCAGCAGCAACCGCGTCTCCTACGAGCAGTACTTC
abundance: once; j_gene: TRBJ2-3; v_gene: TRBV27; d_gene: .; CDR3aa: CASSLSSWPSDTQYF; CDR3nt: TGTGCCAGCAGTTTATCCAGTTGGCCATCCGATACGCAGTATTTT
abundance: .; j_gene: TRBJ1-6; v_gene: TRBV6-5; d_gene: .; CDR3aa: CASRNNNYNSPLHF; CDR3nt: TGTGCCAGCAGAAATAATAACTATAATTCACCCCTCCACTTT
abundance: .; j_gene: TRBJ1-2; v_gene: TRBV5-6; d_gene: .; CDR3aa: CASSPPGLAGYTF; CDR3nt: TGTGCCAGCAGCCCACCGGGGTTGGCCGGCTACACCTTC
abundance: .; j_gene: TRBJ2-6; v_gene: TRBV6-5; d_gene: TRBD1; CDR3aa: CASSPDRRRANVLTF; CDR3nt: TGTGCCAGCAGCCCGGACAGGCGGAGGGCCAACGTCCTGACTTTC
abundance: .; j_gene: TRBJ1-1; v_gene: TRBV6-6; d_gene: .; CDR3aa: CASSYLAENTEAFF; CDR3nt: TGTGCCAGCAGTTACCTCGCAGAGAACACTGAAGCTTTCTTT
abundance: .; j_gene: TRBJ2-3; v_gene: TRBV7-8; d_gene: .; CDR3aa: CASSSYTDTQYF; CDR3nt: TGTGCCAGCAGCTCTTACACAGATACGCAGTATTTT
abundance: .; j_gene: TRBJ2-2; v_gene: TRBV7-9; d_gene: .; CDR3aa: CASREPRLGTGELFF; CDR3nt: TGTGCCAGCAGAGAGCCTAGGTTAGGGACCGGGGAGCTGTTTTTT
abundance: .; j_gene: TRBJ1-1; v_gene: TRBV7-9; d_gene: TRBD1; CDR3aa: CASSPKGGGGAFF; CDR3nt: TGTGCCAGCAGCCCAAAGGGAGGGGGCGGAGCTTTCTTT
abundance: .; j_gene: TRBJ1-1; v_gene: TRBV11-3; d_gene: TRBD1; CDR3aa: CASTEPGDRGLNTEAFF; CDR3nt: TGTGCCAGCACCGAACCGGGGGACAGGGGTTTGAACACTGAAGCTTTCTTT
abundance: once; j_gene: TRBJ2-7; v_gene: TRBV4-1; d_gene: .; CDR3aa: CASSHPLGDGSYEQYF; CDR3nt: TGCGCCAGCAGCCATCCTCTGGGGGATGGTTCCTACGAGCAGTACTTC
abundance: once; j_gene: TRBJ2-7; v_gene: TRBV6-5; d_gene: .; CDR3aa: CASMGPPSYEQYF; CDR3nt: TGTGCCAGCATGGGTCCCCCCTCCTACGAGCAGTACTTC
abundance: .; j_gene: TRBJ1-6; v_gene: TRBV9; d_gene: .; CDR3aa: CASSVVGSPLHF; CDR3nt: TGTGCCAGCAGCGTAGTTGGTTCACCCCTCCACTTT
abundance: once; j_gene: TRBJ2-7; v_gene: TRBV10-2; d_gene: TRBD1; CDR3aa: CASRMGQPYEQYF; CDR3nt: TGCGCCAGCAGGATGGGACAGCCTTACGAGCAGTACTTC
abundance: .; j_gene: TRBJ2-3; v_gene: TRBV5-1; d_gene: TRBD2; CDR3aa: CASTQRGENTDTQYF; CDR3nt: TGCGCCAGCACCCAGCGGGGGGAAAACACAGATACGCAGTATTTT
abundance: once; j_gene: TRBJ1-3; v_gene: TRBV5-1; d_gene: .; CDR3aa: CASSLKGVTSGNTIYF; CDR3nt: TGCGCCAGCAGCTTGAAAGGGGTCACTTCCGGAAACACCATATATTTT
abundance: .; j_gene: TRBJ1-5; v_gene: TRBV4-2; d_gene: .; CDR3aa: CASSQESNRNQPQHF; CDR3nt: TGTGCCAGCAGCCAAGAAAGCAACCGAAATCAGCCCCAGCATTTT
abundance: medium-sized; j_gene: TRBJ1-1; v_gene: TRBV11-2; d_gene: .; CDR3aa: CASSSRRGNTEAFF; CDR3nt: TGTGCCAGCAGCTCACGACGAGGGAACACTGAAGCTTTCTTT